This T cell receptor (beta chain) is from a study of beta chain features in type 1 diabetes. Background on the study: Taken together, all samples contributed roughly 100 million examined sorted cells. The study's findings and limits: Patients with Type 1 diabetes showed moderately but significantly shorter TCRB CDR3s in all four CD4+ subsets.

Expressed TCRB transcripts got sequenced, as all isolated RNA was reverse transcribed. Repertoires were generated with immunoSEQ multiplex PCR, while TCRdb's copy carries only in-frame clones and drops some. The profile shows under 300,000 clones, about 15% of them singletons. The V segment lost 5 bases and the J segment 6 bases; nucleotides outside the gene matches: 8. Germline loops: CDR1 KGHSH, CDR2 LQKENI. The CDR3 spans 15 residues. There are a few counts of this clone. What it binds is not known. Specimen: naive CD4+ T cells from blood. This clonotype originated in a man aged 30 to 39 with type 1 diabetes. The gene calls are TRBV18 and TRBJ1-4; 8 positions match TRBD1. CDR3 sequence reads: CASSSVTGADEKLFF. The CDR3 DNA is TGTGCCAGCTCATCCGTGACAGGGGCTGATGAAAAACTGTTTTTT.